Each of the 3 T cell receptor beta chains below was sequenced from the same sample in a study of T cell responses to AZD1222 COVID-19 vaccine. Sequencing used immunoSEQ multiplex PCR; TCRdb keeps in-frame clones, though not all of them. This sample has about 150,000 clones, with 88% found just once. Sequencing was performed on peripheral blood, taken after recovery from COVID-19. The source of these receptors is an adult who had recovered from COVID-19.

The V call is TRBV9, the J call TRBJ2-1, with 10 bases matching TRBD2. From germline, CDR1 is SGDLS and CDR2 YYNGEE. This CDR3 comprises 15 residues. V gave up 2 bases and J gave up 9 bases; unmatched junction bases: 8. The CDR3 loop reads CASSVTLAGDIEQFF. The DNA of the CDR3 is TGTGCCAGCAGCGTCACTCTAGCGGGAGATATTGAGCAGTTCTTC.

The chain couples TRBV19 to TRBJ2-7; perhaps TRBD2 as D (6 bases). The CDR3 runs to 14 residues. Trimming cost V 5 bases and J 10 bases, with 21 bases left between them. Germline V lookup: CDR1 LNHDA, CDR2 SQIVND (reference sequence). CDR3 sequence reads: CASSSRDGSEGQYF. The CDR3 bases are TGTGCCAGTAGTTCAAGGGACGGCTCGGAGGGACAGTACTTC.

A single count supports this clone. This CDR3 reads CASMTPGAGYEQYF. The CDR3 nucleotides are TGTGCCAGCATGACTCCGGGGGCGGGGTACGAGCAGTACTTC. V gene TRBV6-5 combines with J gene TRBJ2-7; tentatively, D is TRBD1 or TRBD2 (6 bases each). The CDR3 consists of 14 residues. V dropped 7 bases and J dropped 4 bases, with 17 bases sitting between them. Germline V gives CDR1 MNHEY, CDR2 SVGAGI.